This TCR beta chain was recorded in a study of T cell responses to AZD1222 COVID-19 vaccine (TCRdb year 2021). Study-level background: AZD1222 recipients whose second dose came at about 4 weeks and those whose second dose came at about 12 weeks were combined into one group, since spike-specific TCR depth and breadth did not differ between the two schedules. A total of 230 to 250 trial participants underwent TCR sequencing, of whom around 200 received two doses of AZD1222 and about 26 received two doses of the MenACWY control vaccine. Trial participants were enrolled by age into subgroups of 18-55, 56-69 and 70-plus years, and roughly 150, 30 and 60 TCR-sequenced participants, respectively, were included in these subgroups.

Explained via the paper, the time point label denotes: baseline before first vaccination. Samples from vaccinated people were obtained from the UK trials COV001 and COV002, which included a single-blind randomized controlled phase 2/3 trial of AZD1222 (ChAdOx1 nCoV-19) in healthy adults. For TCRbeta chain sequencing, PBMC samples were collected from trial participants at day 0 and at day 28 after the second dose. On this clone: There is no known antigen for this receptor. Qualities for individual bases were not recorded, and no much larger clone is one base off.

Study-level results and caveats: Spike-specific TCR breadth and depth rose significantly after two AZD1222 doses compared with day 0 and with MenACWY recipients. In the small 56-69-year group, the increase in depth fell short of significance, most likely because of low power. Participants were mostly white British, with more females than males. The authors suggested clonal diversity may have been underestimated. CD4 TCRs associated with the vaccine covered the entire spike protein, and the dominant responses were in regions 160-218 and 743-854. Epitopes outside the regions mutated in the B.1.351 and B.1.1.7 variants were reportedly recognized by nearly half of the unique spike-specific TCRs. Conclusions about previously exposed vaccinees are limited, since just five or six AZD1222 recipients were seropositive for SARS-CoV-2 at baseline. No day 14 peak-response samples were available, so repertoires were characterized only after the peak T cell response.

The CDR3 regions of human TCRbeta chains were analyzed by immunosequencing. The paper's data handling went like this. Repertoire TCRs were matched against a reference library of SARS-CoV-2-specific TCRs generated with the MIRA antigen-specificity platform. Breadth meant the fraction of unique TCRs that were SARS-CoV-2-associated, whereas depth meant the fraction of total T cells that were SARS-CoV-2-associated. Using the MIRA data, each spike-specific TCR was assigned both to the spike region to which the TCR was reactive and to a CD4 or CD8 class. Log10-transformed breadth and depth values were compared by one-way ANOVA with Sidak's multiple comparisons tests. Not all clones reach the TCRdb copy of this immuneACCESS table, which keeps in-frame sequences only. Checked studies attribute under half of the gap to unresolved V genes and leave the rest unexplained. V, J and clone size are those of that table, while D and trimming were read from the DNA. The sample has more than 85,000 clones on record, around nine tenths of them singletons. The top ten constitute approximately 15% of the sample.

According to the germline V gene (reference sequence), CDR1 reads LGHDT and CDR2 reads YNNKEL. V ends up 4 bases short and J 4 bases short, with an unmatched junction base count of 5. The CDR3 contains 14 residues, cysteine and phenylalanine counted. Only the CDR3 DNA is retained, 42 bases long and in frame from the first base. The source material was peripheral blood, sampled on day 0 of AZD1222 vaccination. This receptor was obtained from an adult in good health. The chain is made from TRBV3-1 (or the pseudogene TRBV3-2) and TRBJ2-7, with 9 bases aligning to TRBD2. CDR3 region: CASSPSGRSYEQYF. The sequence in DNA is TGTGCCAGCAGCCCAAGCGGGAGGTCGTACGAGCAGTACTTC.